These T cell receptor beta chains were read from a single sample in a study of cytomegalovirus exposure and HLA in healthy donors. Assay used: immunoSEQ multiplex PCR; TCRdb lists only in-frame clones, some missing. In all, the sample yields some 62,000 clones. Input material: PBMCs. The receptor source for this set is a man in his thirties or forties in good health and CMV-seropositive. Each CDR3 is given with its conserved first and last residue. The order of the fields is V gene, J gene, D gene, CDR3 protein, CDR3 DNA. A D gene is named only where the DNA matches it firmly.

TRBV5-3	TRBJ2-7	.	CARSETGNSYEQYF	TGTGCCAGAAGCGAAACAGGGAACTCCTACGAGCAGTACTTC
TRBV11-2	TRBJ2-4	.	CASSKSGALKNIQYF	TGTGCCAGCAGCAAGTCAGGGGCTCTCAAAAACATTCAGTACTTC
TRBV7-9	TRBJ1-1	.	CASSLARGIAEAFF	TGTGCCAGCAGCTTAGCGCGAGGGATTGCTGAAGCTTTCTTT
TRBV29-1	TRBJ2-1	TRBD1	CSVMGQGYANEQFF	TGCAGCGTCATGGGACAGGGTTACGCCAATGAGCAGTTCTTC
TRBV30	TRBJ1-5	TRBD1	CAWSHRGKQPQHF	TGTGCCTGGAGTCACAGGGGTAAGCAGCCCCAGCATTTT
TRBV30	TRBJ1-4	.	CAWSGEGGTNEKLFF	TGTGCCTGGAGTGGCGAAGGGGGAACTAATGAAAAACTGTTTTTT
TRBV19	TRBJ2-1	TRBD2	CASRRAAGGYNEQFF	TGTGCCAGTAGGAGGGCAGCGGGGGGGTACAATGAGCAGTTCTTC
TRBV2	TRBJ1-1	TRBD1	CASSLQGAGEAFF	TGTGCCAGCAGCTTGCAGGGGGCCGGTGAAGCTTTCTTT
TRBV19	TRBJ1-2	.	CASSIWETDYGYTF	TGTGCCAGTAGTATCTGGGAGACGGATTATGGCTACACCTTC
TRBV5-4	TRBJ2-1	TRBD2	CASSLPREGDGEQFF	TGTGCCAGCAGCTTGCCTCGGGAGGGGGATGGTGAGCAGTTCTTC
TRBV19	TRBJ2-1	TRBD2	CASSIVELADHNEQFF	TGTGCCAGTAGTATAGTGGAACTAGCGGATCACAATGAGCAGTTCTTC
TRBV10-3	TRBJ1-6	TRBD1	CAISDSDRGRSPLHF	TGTGCCATCAGTGACTCCGACAGGGGGCGTTCACCCCTCCACTTT
TRBV6-4	TRBJ2-3	TRBD1	CASSDGTGSADTQYF	TGTGCCAGCAGTGACGGGACAGGGAGTGCAGATACGCAGTATTTT
TRBV5-4	TRBJ2-5	.	CASSSGSGGRRETQYF	TGTGCCAGCAGCTCTGGGTCCGGGGGGCGCAGAGAGACCCAGTACTTC
TRBV27	TRBJ2-7	.	CASKGYSHAYEQYF	TGTGCCAGCAAAGGTTACAGTCACGCCTACGAGCAGTACTTC
TRBV30	TRBJ1-2	.	CACDGGNYGYTF	TGTGCCTGTGACGGGGGGAACTATGGCTACACCTTC
TRBV7-2	TRBJ2-1	.	CASSLLLGHNEQFF	TGTGCCAGCAGCTTACTTCTGGGCCACAATGAGCAGTTCTTC
TRBV15	TRBJ1-6	.	CATSRAPLSPLHF	TGTGCCACCAGCAGAGCCCCTCTTTCACCCCTCCACTTT
TRBV2	TRBJ2-1	TRBD1	CASNPDRGNEQFF	TGTGCCAGCAATCCAGACAGGGGCAATGAGCAGTTCTTC
TRBV5-6	TRBJ2-7	.	CASSLEARSAYEQSF	TGTGCCAGCAGCTTGGAGGCGAGGAGCGCCTACGAGCAGTCCTTC
TRBV6-4	TRBJ2-1	.	CASIRPDIRLYNEQFF	TGTGCCAGCATCCGACCGGACATACGATTATACAATGAGCAGTTCTTC
TRBV4-1	TRBJ1-5	.	CASSPVGGTAQPQHF	TGCGCCAGCAGCCCCGTGGGGGGGACCGCTCAGCCCCAGCATTTT
TRBV18	TRBJ2-3	TRBD2	CASSPTSGYTDTQYF	TGTGCCAGCTCACCCACTAGCGGATACACAGATACGCAGTATTTT
TRBV6-1	TRBJ1-2	.	CASSETPQTNYGYTF	TGTGCCAGCAGTGAGACCCCACAGACTAACTATGGCTACACCTTC
TRBV19	TRBJ1-4	TRBD1	CASSMGTGDEKLFF	TGTGCCAGTAGTATGGGGACAGGGGACGAAAAACTGTTTTTT
TRBV6-1	TRBJ2-1	TRBD1	CAIRDRGGEQFF	TGTGCCATCCGGGACAGGGGGGGTGAGCAGTTCTTC
TRBV7-9	TRBJ2-1	TRBD2	CASSHGTSGIHEQFF	TGTGCCAGCAGCCATGGGACTAGCGGGATCCATGAGCAGTTCTTC
TRBV7-8	TRBJ2-3	TRBD2	CASSPSTGLAYADTQYF	TGTGCCAGCAGCCCTTCAACCGGACTAGCTTATGCAGATACGCAGTATTTT
TRBV15	TRBJ2-3	.	CATSARLGGSDTQYF	TGTGCCACCAGCGCCCGGTTAGGGGGATCAGATACGCAGTATTTT
TRBV15	TRBJ1-5	.	CATSREQGRQPQHF	TGTGCCACCAGCAGGGAACAGGGTCGTCAGCCCCAGCATTTT
TRBV19	TRBJ2-5	TRBD1	CASNTGTGGRETQYF	TGTGCCAGTAACACCGGGACAGGGGGCAGGGAGACCCAGTACTTC
TRBV18	TRBJ2-2	TRBD2	CASSPPSSGTAGGLFF	TGTGCCAGCTCACCACCGTCTAGCGGGACGGCCGGGGGGCTGTTTTTT
TRBV5-1	TRBJ1-2	.	CASRPRDIDGYTF	TGCGCCAGCCGCCCCAGGGATATCGATGGCTACACCTTC
TRBV30	TRBJ2-5	.	CAWIQGKETQYF	TGTGCCTGGATACAGGGAAAAGAGACCCAGTACTTC
TRBV9	TRBJ2-1	TRBD2	CASSVAPGLAEYNEQFF	TGTGCCAGCAGCGTAGCCCCGGGACTAGCGGAGTACAATGAGCAGTTCTTC
TRBV6-1	TRBJ1-5	.	CASRSGDQPQHF	TGTGCCAGCAGGTCAGGGGATCAGCCCCAGCATTTT
TRBV4-2	TRBJ2-3	.	CASSQTAGGPDKQYF	TGTGCCAGCAGCCAAACAGCCGGGGGACCAGATAAGCAGTATTTT
TRBV18	TRBJ1-1	.	CASSRTDTEAFF	TGTGCCAGCTCACGCACAGACACTGAAGCTTTCTTT
TRBV18	TRBJ2-7	TRBD1	CASSPPGTGGHEQYF	TGTGCCAGCTCACCGCCCGGGACAGGGGGGCACGAGCAGTACTTC
TRBV4-1	TRBJ2-7	TRBD1	CASSLTGTGVDYEQYF	TGCGCCAGCAGCCTCACCGGGACAGGGGTGGACTACGAGCAGTACTTC
TRBV5-5	TRBJ1-1	.	CASSLRQKNTEAFF	TGTGCCAGCAGCTTGCGACAAAAGAACACTGAAGCTTTCTTT
TRBV12-5	TRBJ2-1	.	CASGSPGTLQYDNEQFF	TGTGCTAGTGGTTCCCCCGGGACTTTGCAGTACGACAATGAGCAGTTCTTC
TRBV5-6	TRBJ1-1	.	CASSFGGTANTEAFF	TGTGCCAGCAGCTTTGGGGGGACCGCTAACACTGAAGCTTTCTTT